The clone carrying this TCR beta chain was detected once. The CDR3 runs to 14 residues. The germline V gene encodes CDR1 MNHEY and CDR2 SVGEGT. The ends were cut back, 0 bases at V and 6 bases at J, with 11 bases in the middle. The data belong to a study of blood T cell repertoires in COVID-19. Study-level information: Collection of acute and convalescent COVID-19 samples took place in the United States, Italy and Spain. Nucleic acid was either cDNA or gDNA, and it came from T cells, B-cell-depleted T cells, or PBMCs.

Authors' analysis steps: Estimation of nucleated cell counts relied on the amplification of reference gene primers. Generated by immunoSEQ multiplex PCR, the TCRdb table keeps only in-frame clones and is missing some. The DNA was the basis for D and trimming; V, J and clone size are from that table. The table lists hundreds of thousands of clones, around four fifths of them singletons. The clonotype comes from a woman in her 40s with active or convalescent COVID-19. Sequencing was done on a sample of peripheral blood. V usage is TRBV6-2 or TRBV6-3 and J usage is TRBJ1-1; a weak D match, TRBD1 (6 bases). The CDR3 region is CASSYSAGVPEAFF. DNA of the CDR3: TGTGCCAGCAGTTACTCGGCAGGGGTACCTGAAGCTTTCTTT.